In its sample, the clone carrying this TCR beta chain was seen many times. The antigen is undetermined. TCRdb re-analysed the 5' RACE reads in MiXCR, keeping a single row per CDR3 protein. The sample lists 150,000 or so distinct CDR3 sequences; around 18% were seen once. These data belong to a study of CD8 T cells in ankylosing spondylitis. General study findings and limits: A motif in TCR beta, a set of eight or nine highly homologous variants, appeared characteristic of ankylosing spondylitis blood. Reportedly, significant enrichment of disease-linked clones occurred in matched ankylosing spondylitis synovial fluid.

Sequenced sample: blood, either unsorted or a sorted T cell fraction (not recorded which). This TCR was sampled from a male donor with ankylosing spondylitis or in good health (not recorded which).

DNA of the CDR3: TGTGCCAGCAGTTTACCCACAGATCTCACCATATATTTT. This codes for CASSLPTDLTIYF. This chain links TRBV28 with TRBJ1-3; no clear D gene. The CDR3 loop spans 13 amino acids. Germline lookup yields CDR1 MDHEN and CDR2 SYDVKM. V lost 2 bases and J lost 9, with 11 bases in between.